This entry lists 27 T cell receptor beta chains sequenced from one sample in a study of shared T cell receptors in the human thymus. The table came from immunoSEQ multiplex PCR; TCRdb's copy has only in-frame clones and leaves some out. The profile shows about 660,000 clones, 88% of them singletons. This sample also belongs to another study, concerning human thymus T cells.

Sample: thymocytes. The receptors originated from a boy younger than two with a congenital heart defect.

The CDR3 reads CASSLTTVTDTQYF. The CDR3 nucleotides read TGTGCCAGCAGCTTAACTACGGTTACAGATACGCAGTATTTT. V and J are TRBV7-3 and TRBJ2-3; D gene unclear. Trimming shortened V by 0 bases and J by 3 bases, and 7 bases separated the two germline ends. This CDR3 spans 14 amino acids. CDR1 and CDR2 from the germline V gene are SGHTA and FQGTGA.

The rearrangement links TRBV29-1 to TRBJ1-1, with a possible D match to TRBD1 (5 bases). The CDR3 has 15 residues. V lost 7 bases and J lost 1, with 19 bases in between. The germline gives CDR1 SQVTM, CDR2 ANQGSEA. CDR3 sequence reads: CSASRGPDTNTEAFF. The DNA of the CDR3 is TGCAGCGCCAGCCGAGGACCGGACACGAACACTGAAGCTTTCTTT.

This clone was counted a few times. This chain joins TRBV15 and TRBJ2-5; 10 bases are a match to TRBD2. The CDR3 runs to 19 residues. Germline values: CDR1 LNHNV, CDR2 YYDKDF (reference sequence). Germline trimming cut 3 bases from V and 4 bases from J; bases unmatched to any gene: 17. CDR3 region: CATSRGELAGSPSGETQYF. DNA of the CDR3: TGTGCCACCAGCAGGGGTGAACTAGCGGGATCCCCATCAGGAGAGACCCAGTACTTC.

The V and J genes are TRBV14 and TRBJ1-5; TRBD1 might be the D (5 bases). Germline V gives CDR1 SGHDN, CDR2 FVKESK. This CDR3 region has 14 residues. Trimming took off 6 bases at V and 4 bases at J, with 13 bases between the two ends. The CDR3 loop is CASSYHRGNQPQHF. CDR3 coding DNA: TGTGCCAGCAGTTACCATCGGGGGAATCAGCCCCAGCATTTT.

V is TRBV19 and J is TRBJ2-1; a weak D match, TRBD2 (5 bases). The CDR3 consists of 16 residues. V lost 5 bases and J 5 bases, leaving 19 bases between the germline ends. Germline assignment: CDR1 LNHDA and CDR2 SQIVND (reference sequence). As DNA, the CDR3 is TGTGCCAGTAGTGCCTCTAGCCCTTGGTGGGACAATGAGCAGTTCTTC. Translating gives CASSASSPWWDNEQFF.

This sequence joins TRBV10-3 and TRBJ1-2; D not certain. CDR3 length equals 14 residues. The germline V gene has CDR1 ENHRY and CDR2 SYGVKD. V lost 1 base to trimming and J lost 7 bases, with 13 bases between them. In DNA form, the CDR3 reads TGTGCCATCAGTGAGTTCGAGGGCTGGAGTGGCTACACCTTC. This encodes CAISEFEGWSGYTF.

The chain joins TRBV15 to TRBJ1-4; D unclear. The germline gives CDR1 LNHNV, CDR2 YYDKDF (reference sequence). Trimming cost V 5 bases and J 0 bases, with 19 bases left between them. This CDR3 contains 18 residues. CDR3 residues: CATSESSLGRSTNEKLFF. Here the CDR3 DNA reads TGTGCCACCAGCGAATCGTCCCTCGGGAGGTCAACTAATGAAAAACTGTTTTTT.

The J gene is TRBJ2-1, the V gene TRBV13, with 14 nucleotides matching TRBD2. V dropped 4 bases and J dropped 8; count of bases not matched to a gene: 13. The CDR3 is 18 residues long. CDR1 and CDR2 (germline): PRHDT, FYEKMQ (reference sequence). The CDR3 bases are TGTGCCAGCAGCTCGACGACTAGCGGGAGGGCGCCTAGGCATGAGCAGTTCTTC. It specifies CASSSTTSGRAPRHEQFF.

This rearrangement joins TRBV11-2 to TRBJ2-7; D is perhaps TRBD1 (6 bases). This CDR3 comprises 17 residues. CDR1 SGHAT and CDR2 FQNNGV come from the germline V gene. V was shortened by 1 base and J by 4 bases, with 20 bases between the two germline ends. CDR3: CASSLAGATGKGYEQYF. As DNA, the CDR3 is TGTGCCAGCAGCTTAGCTGGGGCAACAGGGAAGGGGTACGAGCAGTACTTC.

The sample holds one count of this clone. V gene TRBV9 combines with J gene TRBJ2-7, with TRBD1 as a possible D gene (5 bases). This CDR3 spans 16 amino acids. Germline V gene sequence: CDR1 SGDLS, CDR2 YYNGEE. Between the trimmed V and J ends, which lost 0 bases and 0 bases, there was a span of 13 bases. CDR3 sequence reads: CASSVAGGASSYEQYF. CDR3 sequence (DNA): TGTGCCAGCAGCGTAGCGGGTGGGGCTAGCTCCTACGAGCAGTACTTC.

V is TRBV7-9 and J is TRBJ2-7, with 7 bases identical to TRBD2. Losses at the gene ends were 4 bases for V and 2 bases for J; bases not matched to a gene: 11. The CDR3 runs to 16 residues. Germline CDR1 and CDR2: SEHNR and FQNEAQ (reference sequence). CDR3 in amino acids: CASSSTPGTTTYEQYF. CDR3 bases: TGTGCCAGCAGCTCAACCCCCGGGACTACGACCTACGAGCAGTACTTC.

CDR3 sequence reads: CASARLAGGTYNEQFF. DNA of the CDR3: TGTGCCAGTGCGCGCCTAGCGGGAGGGACCTACAATGAGCAGTTCTTC. This chain links TRBV19 with TRBJ2-1; TRBD2 agrees at 12 bases. The CDR3 loop spans 16 amino acids. Germline-derived CDR1 and CDR2 are LNHDA and SQIVND (reference sequence). V lost 8 bases, J lost 2 bases, and 7 bases stayed unmatched.

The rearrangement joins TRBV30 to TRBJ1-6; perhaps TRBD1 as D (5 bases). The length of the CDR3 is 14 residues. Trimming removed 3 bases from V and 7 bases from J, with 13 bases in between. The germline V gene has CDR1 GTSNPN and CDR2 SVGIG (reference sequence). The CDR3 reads CAWRDLRQNSPLHF. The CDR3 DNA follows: TGTGCCTGGAGGGACCTAAGACAGAATTCACCCCTCCACTTT.

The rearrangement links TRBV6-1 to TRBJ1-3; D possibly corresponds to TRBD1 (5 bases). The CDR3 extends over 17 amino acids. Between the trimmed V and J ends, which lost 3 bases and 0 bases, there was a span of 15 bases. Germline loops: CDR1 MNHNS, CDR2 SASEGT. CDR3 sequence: CASSDQTGGGSGNTIYF. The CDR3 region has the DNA TGTGCCAGCAGTGACCAGACCGGGGGAGGCTCTGGAAACACCATATATTTT.

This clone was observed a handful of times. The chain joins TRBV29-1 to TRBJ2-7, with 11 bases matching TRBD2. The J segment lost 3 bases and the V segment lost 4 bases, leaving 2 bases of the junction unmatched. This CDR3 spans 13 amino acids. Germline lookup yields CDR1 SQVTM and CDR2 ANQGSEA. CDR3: CSVASGRFYEQYF. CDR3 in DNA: TGCAGCGTTGCTAGCGGGAGGTTCTACGAGCAGTACTTC.

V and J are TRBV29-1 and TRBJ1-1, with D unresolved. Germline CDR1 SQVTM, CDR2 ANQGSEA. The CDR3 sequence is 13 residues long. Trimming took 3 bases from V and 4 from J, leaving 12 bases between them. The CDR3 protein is CSVDISGGTEAFF. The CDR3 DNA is TGCAGCGTTGATATTAGCGGCGGCACTGAAGCTTTCTTT.

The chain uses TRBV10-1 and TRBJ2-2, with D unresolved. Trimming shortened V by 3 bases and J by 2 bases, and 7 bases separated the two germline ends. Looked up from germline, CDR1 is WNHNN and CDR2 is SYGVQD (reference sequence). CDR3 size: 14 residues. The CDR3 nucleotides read TGCGCCAGCAGTGATGCCAGTAACACCGGGGAGCTGTTTTTT. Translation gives CASSDASNTGELFF.

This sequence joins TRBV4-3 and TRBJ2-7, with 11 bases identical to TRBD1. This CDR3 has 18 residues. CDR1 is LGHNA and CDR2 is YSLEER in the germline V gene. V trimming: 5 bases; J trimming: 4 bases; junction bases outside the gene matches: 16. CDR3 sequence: CASSMKRSRTGGAYEQYF. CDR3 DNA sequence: TGCGCCAGCAGCATGAAGAGGTCCAGGACAGGGGGCGCTTACGAGCAGTACTTC.

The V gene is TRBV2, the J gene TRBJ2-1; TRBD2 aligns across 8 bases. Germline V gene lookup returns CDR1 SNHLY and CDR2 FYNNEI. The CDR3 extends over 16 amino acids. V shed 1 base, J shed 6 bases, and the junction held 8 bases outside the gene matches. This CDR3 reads CASSEVRGLVPNEQFF. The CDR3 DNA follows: TGTGCCAGCAGTGAAGTGCGGGGACTAGTCCCCAATGAGCAGTTCTTC.

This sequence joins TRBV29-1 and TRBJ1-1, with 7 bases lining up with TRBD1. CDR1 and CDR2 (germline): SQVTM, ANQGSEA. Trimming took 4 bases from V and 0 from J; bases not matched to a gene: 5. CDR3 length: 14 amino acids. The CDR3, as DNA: TGCAGCGTTGGAGGGACAGCCATGAACACTGAAGCTTTCTTT. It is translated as CSVGGTAMNTEAFF. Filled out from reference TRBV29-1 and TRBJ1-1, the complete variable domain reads SAVISQKPSRDICQRGTSLTIQCQVDSQVTMMFWYRQQPGQSLTLIATANQGSEATYESGFVIDKFPISRPNLTFSTLTVSNMSPEDSSIYLCSVGGTAMNTEAFFGQGTRLTVV.

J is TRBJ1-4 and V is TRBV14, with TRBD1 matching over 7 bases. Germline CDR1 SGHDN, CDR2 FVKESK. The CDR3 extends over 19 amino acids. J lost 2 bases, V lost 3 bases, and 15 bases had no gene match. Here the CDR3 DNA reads TGTGCCAGCAGCCAGACCTCGAGGAGGGGGCGAGACACTAATGAAAAACTGTTTTTT. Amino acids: CASSQTSRRGRDTNEKLFF.

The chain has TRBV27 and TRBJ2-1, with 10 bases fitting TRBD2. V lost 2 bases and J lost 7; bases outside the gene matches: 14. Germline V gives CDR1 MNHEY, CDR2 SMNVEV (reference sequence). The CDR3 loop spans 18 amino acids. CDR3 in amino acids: CASSLIPSGRAIGNEQFF. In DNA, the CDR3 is TGTGCCAGCAGTTTAATCCCCAGCGGGAGGGCCATAGGGAATGAGCAGTTCTTC.

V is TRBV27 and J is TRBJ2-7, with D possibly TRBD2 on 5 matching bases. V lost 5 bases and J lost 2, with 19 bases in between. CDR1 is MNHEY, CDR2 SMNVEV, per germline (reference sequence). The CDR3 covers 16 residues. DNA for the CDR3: TGTGCCAGCAGTCCCACTCGGGGATTAGCCCCCTACGAGCAGTACTTC. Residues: CASSPTRGLAPYEQYF.

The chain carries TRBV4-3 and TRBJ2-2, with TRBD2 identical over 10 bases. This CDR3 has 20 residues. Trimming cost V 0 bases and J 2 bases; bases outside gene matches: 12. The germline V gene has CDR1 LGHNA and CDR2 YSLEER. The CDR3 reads CASSQDRGLAGVLNTGELFF. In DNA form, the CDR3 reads TGCGCCAGCAGCCAAGATCGGGGGCTAGCGGGAGTTCTTAACACCGGGGAGCTGTTTTTT.

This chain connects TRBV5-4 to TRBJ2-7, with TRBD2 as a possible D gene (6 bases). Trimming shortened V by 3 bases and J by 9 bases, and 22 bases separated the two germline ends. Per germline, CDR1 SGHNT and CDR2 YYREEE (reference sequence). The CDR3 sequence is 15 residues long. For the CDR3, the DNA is TGTGCCAGCAGCTCTGGGGGGAGAGAATACGTCGGGCAGTACTTC. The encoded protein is CASSSGGREYVGQYF.

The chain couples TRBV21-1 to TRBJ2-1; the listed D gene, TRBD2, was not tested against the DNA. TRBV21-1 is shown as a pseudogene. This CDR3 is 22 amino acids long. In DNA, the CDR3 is TGTGCCAGCACTAAAGGGGCGCCGCGGGACGCCGCGACTAGCGGTTCCTACAATGAGCAGTTCTTC. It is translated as CASTKGAPRDAATSGSYNEQFF.

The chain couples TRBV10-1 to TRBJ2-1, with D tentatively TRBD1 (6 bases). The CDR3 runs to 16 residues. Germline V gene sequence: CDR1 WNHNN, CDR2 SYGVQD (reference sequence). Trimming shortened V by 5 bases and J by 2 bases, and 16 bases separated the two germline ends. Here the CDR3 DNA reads TGCGCCAGCAGTTCAACAGGGCCTATCGCCTACAATGAGCAGTTCTTC. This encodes CASSSTGPIAYNEQFF.